Listed below are T cell receptor beta chains from one sample, sequenced in a study of T cell responses to AZD1222 COVID-19 vaccine. Only in-frame clones appear in the TCRdb table, and some are missing; sequencing was by immunoSEQ multiplex PCR. The sample lists fewer than 150,000 clones; around 88% were seen once. This specimen consisted of peripheral blood, obtained on day 0 of AZD1222 vaccination. The source of these receptors is an adult in good health. Both conserved end residues are part of each CDR3. A D gene is named only where the DNA matches it firmly. Expanded clones get a size class; other rows say once, few or many, or leave the size out.

cdr3_aa cdr3_nt d_call j_call v_call clone_size
CASSQAASYEQYF TGTGCCAGCAGCCAAGCAGCGTCCTACGAGCAGTACTTC . TRBJ2-7 TRBV14 few
CASSRTGQTNTEAFF TGTGCCAGCAGCCGAACGGGACAGACGAACACTGAAGCTTTCTTT TRBD1 TRBJ1-1 TRBV7-9 once
CATSREPTLGTEAFF TGTGCCACCAGCAGAGAGCCGACTTTGGGGACTGAAGCTTTCTTT . TRBJ1-1 TRBV15 .
CASTLGRFRGESSYNEQFF TGTGCCAGCACCTTGGGTCGGTTCCGCGGGGAGAGCTCCTACAATGAGCAGTTCTTC . TRBJ2-1 TRBV7-8 .
CASSGGTGESTGELFF TGTGCCAGCAGTGGCGGGACAGGGGAGAGCACCGGGGAGCTGTTTTTT TRBD1 TRBJ2-2 TRBV6-4 .
CASSQGEAEETQYF TGCGCCAGCAGCCAAGGGGAAGCGGAAGAGACCCAGTACTTC . TRBJ2-5 TRBV4-1 few
CASSLAGVDRGNTIYF TGCGCCAGCAGCTTGGCGGGGGTCGATAGGGGAAACACCATATATTTT . TRBJ1-3 TRBV5-1 .
CASTRLNEQFF TGTGCCAGCACACGACTAAATGAGCAGTTCTTC . TRBJ2-1 TRBV6-5 .
CASPDSFYGYTF TGTGCCAGTCCAGACAGTTTCTATGGCTACACCTTC . TRBJ1-2 TRBV7-9 once
CASSGSEGNTEAFF TGTGCCAGCAGTGGTTCAGAAGGGAACACTGAAGCTTTCTTT . TRBJ1-1 TRBV2 .
CASSLRQSGYNEQFF TGTGCCAGCAGTTTACGCCAGAGTGGCTACAATGAGCAGTTCTTC . TRBJ2-1 TRBV28 .
CASRPQGASEQFF TGTGCCAGCAGACCACAGGGGGCGAGTGAGCAGTTCTTC TRBD1 TRBJ2-1 TRBV12-3/TRBV12-4 .
CASSFRTGAKETQYF TGTGCCAGCAGTTTTAGAACAGGGGCAAAAGAGACCCAGTACTTC TRBD1 TRBJ2-5 TRBV27 once
CASSQDIRDRGIAAYEQYF TGTGCCAGCAGCCAAGATATAAGGGACAGGGGAATCGCGGCCTACGAGCAGTACTTC TRBD1 TRBJ2-7 TRBV3-1/TRBV3-2 .
CSAVRADGYEQYF TGCAGCGCTGTCCGGGCGGACGGCTACGAGCAGTACTTC . TRBJ2-7 TRBV29-1 .
CASSRELAGYEQYF TGTGCCAGCAGTCGCGAACTAGCGGGCTACGAGCAGTACTTC TRBD2 TRBJ2-7 TRBV6-5 .
CASSKGGLAGNEQFF TGTGCCAGCAGCAAGGGGGGGCTAGCGGGTAATGAGCAGTTCTTC . TRBJ2-1 TRBV21-1 .
CASSLRGTRDTGELFF TGTGCCAGCAGCTTAAGGGGGACCAGAGACACCGGGGAGCTGTTTTTT . TRBJ2-2 TRBV7-2 few
CASSLGQGNTEAFF TGTGCCAGCAGCTTAGGACAGGGGAACACTGAAGCTTTCTTT TRBD1 TRBJ1-1 TRBV7-2 .
CASRGPSGNTIYF TGCGCCAGCAGGGGCCCCTCTGGAAACACCATATATTTT . TRBJ1-3 TRBV5-1 .
CASRLDSYNEQFF TGTGCCAGCAGACTCGACAGTTACAATGAGCAGTTCTTC . TRBJ2-1 TRBV7-3 .
CASRGPAGGDTGELFF TGCGCCAGCAGGGGACCCGCAGGGGGGGACACCGGGGAGCTGTTTTTT . TRBJ2-2 TRBV5-1 .
CSVGRETYEQYF TGCAGCGTGGGAAGGGAGACCTACGAGCAGTACTTC . TRBJ2-7 TRBV29-1 .
CAWSVQGNTEAFF TGTGCCTGGAGTGTACAAGGGAACACTGAAGCTTTCTTT . TRBJ1-1 TRBV30 .
CATLRLNNSPLHF TGTGCCACCCTCCGACTGAACAATTCACCCCTCCACTTT . TRBJ1-6 TRBV7-2 .
CASSPTGGLGAEAFF TGTGCCAGCAGCCCGACAGGGGGCCTCGGGGCGGAAGCTTTCTTT TRBD1 TRBJ1-1 TRBV7-9 .
CAWSADAPSYNEQFF TGTGCCTGGAGTGCGGACGCCCCTTCCTACAATGAGCAGTTCTTC . TRBJ2-1 TRBV30 .
CASSSGPNSNQPQHF TGTGCCAGCAGCTCGGGACCGAATAGCAATCAGCCCCAGCATTTT . TRBJ1-5 TRBV5-6 .
CASSPAIGSSGNTIYF TGTGCCAGCAGCCCAGCCATTGGGTCCTCTGGAAACACCATATATTTT . TRBJ1-3 TRBV14 .
CASVPGQNSRGYTF TGTGCCAGCGTTCCGGGACAGAACTCCAGGGGCTACACCTTC TRBD1 TRBJ1-2 TRBV28 .
CAISESTGLGYGYTF TGTGCCATCAGTGAGTCTACAGGATTAGGCTATGGCTACACCTTC . TRBJ1-2 TRBV10-3 .
CASQRQGENTEAFF TGTGCCAGCCAAAGACAGGGAGAGAACACTGAAGCTTTCTTT TRBD1 TRBJ1-1 TRBV18 .
CASSLTGTSYEQYF TGTGCCAGCAGCTTGACGGGAACCTCCTACGAGCAGTACTTC . TRBJ2-7 TRBV5-6 .
CASSLDFDGELFF TGCGCCAGCAGCTTGGATTTTGACGGGGAGCTGTTTTTT . TRBJ2-2 TRBV5-1 .
CASTSRGRPFF TGTGCCAGCACGTCGAGGGGACGCCCGTTCTTC . TRBJ2-1 TRBV12-3/TRBV12-4 few
CASIMAENTEAFF TGTGCCAGCATAATGGCGGAGAACACTGAAGCTTTCTTT . TRBJ1-1 TRBV12-3/TRBV12-4 .
CASSYREDRMTDTQYF TGTGCCAGCAGTTACAGGGAGGACCGGATGACAGATACGCAGTATTTT . TRBJ2-3 TRBV6-2/TRBV6-3 few
CASSPGLHDNGELFF TGTGCCAGCAGCCCGGGACTCCACGACAACGGGGAGCTGTTTTTT . TRBJ2-2 TRBV11-3 .
CASSFSENTEAFF TGTGCCAGCAGTTTTTCGGAGAACACTGAAGCTTTCTTT . TRBJ1-1 TRBV27 .
CASSLTGTGYNEQFF TGTGCCAGCAGCTTAACGGGGACTGGGTACAATGAGCAGTTCTTC . TRBJ2-1 TRBV7-9 .
CASSLDPGRGSYEQYF TGTGCCAGCAGCTTAGACCCCGGCAGGGGCTCCTACGAGCAGTACTTC . TRBJ2-7 TRBV7-9 .
CASSSWEGNQPQHF TGTGCCAGCAGTTCCTGGGAAGGCAATCAGCCCCAGCATTTT . TRBJ1-5 TRBV6-2/TRBV6-3 .
CASSPIIAPGGASGEQYF TGTGCCAGCTCACCAATTATCGCTCCAGGGGGCGCGTCCGGCGAGCAGTACTTC TRBD1 TRBJ2-7 TRBV18 .
CASSVESGGTSTSTDTQYF TGTGCCAGCAGCGTAGAAAGCGGCGGGACTTCTACTAGCACAGATACGCAGTATTTT . TRBJ2-3 TRBV9 .
CASIDSGANVLTF TGTGCCAGCATCGACTCTGGGGCCAACGTCCTGACTTTC . TRBJ2-6 TRBV6-6 once
CASTKSSGSYEQYF TGCGCCAGTACTAAATCCAGCGGATCCTACGAGCAGTACTTC . TRBJ2-7 TRBV5-1 once
CASARQSYGYTF TGTGCCAGCGCGAGACAGAGCTATGGCTACACCTTC . TRBJ1-2 TRBV28 .
CASSLWLASHNEQFF TGTGCCAGCAGCTTATGGCTAGCGTCCCACAATGAGCAGTTCTTC . TRBJ2-1 TRBV7-3 .
CASSLDQGAIEAFF TGCGCCAGCAGCTTGGATCAGGGGGCGATTGAAGCTTTCTTT TRBD1 TRBJ1-1 TRBV5-1 .
CASRGQTVYNEQFF TGTGCCAGCAGGGGACAGACTGTCTACAATGAGCAGTTCTTC TRBD1 TRBJ2-1 TRBV2 .
CATTGRVTEVRATDTQYF TGTGCCACCACCGGCCGGGTAACAGAAGTCCGGGCCACAGATACGCAGTATTTT . TRBJ2-3 TRBV18 .
CAYPVAAPVDEQFF TGTGCCTACCCTGTAGCGGCACCCGTCGATGAGCAGTTCTTC . TRBJ2-1 TRBV30 .